This is a list of T cell receptor beta chains from one sample in a study of blood T cell repertoires in COVID-19. Clones were sequenced by immunoSEQ multiplex PCR, and TCRdb holds only the in-frame ones, with some missing. The sample shows roughly 270,000 clones, roughly 85% of them seen only once. The sample was peripheral blood. The receptors were gathered from a man between 45 and 60 years old with active or convalescent COVID-19. Each CDR3 is given with its conserved first and last residue. D genes are given only for firm matches. Some rows mark clone size as missing; the rest say once, few, many or name a class of expanded clone.

v_gene: TRBV5-5; d_gene: -; abundance: -; j_gene: TRBJ2-1; CDR3aa: CASSLLDSRNEQFF; CDR3nt: TGTGCCAGCAGCTTGCTGGACAGCCGCAATGAGCAGTTCTTC
v_gene: TRBV4-1; d_gene: -; abundance: -; j_gene: TRBJ1-1; CDR3aa: CASSQPLWTANTEAFF; CDR3nt: TGCGCCAGCAGCCAGCCTCTTTGGACAGCGAACACTGAAGCTTTCTTT
v_gene: TRBV19; d_gene: TRBD1; abundance: -; j_gene: TRBJ1-2; CDR3aa: CASSRRQGYYGYTF; CDR3nt: TGTGCCAGTAGTAGGCGACAGGGCTACTATGGCTACACCTTC
v_gene: TRBV6-4; d_gene: TRBD2; abundance: -; j_gene: TRBJ2-1; CDR3aa: CASSRGLAGRREQFF; CDR3nt: TGTGCCAGCAGTCGGGGACTAGCGGGACGACGGGAGCAGTTCTTC
v_gene: TRBV3-1/TRBV3-2; d_gene: TRBD2; abundance: -; j_gene: TRBJ2-5; CDR3aa: CASSQVAGRETQYF; CDR3nt: TGTGCCAGCAGCCAAGTAGCGGGTAGGGAGACCCAGTACTTC
v_gene: TRBV25-1; d_gene: -; abundance: -; j_gene: TRBJ1-2; CDR3aa: CASSVMKGDGYTF; CDR3nt: TGTGCCAGCAGTGTTATGAAAGGGGATGGCTACACCTTC
v_gene: TRBV6-5; d_gene: -; abundance: -; j_gene: TRBJ1-5; CDR3aa: CASMSSLGNQPQHF; CDR3nt: TGTGCCAGCATGAGTAGTTTGGGCAATCAGCCCCAGCATTTT
v_gene: TRBV19; d_gene: -; abundance: -; j_gene: TRBJ2-5; CDR3aa: CATGRGLQETQYF; CDR3nt: TGTGCCACAGGCAGGGGCCTCCAAGAGACCCAGTACTTC
v_gene: TRBV5-1; d_gene: -; abundance: -; j_gene: TRBJ2-1; CDR3aa: CASSSRLGGRYNEQFF; CDR3nt: TGCGCCAGCAGCTCCAGACTGGGGGGTCGTTACAATGAGCAGTTCTTC
v_gene: TRBV28; d_gene: -; abundance: -; j_gene: TRBJ1-4; CDR3aa: CASSLWGDSGKLFF; CDR3nt: TGTGCCAGCAGTTTATGGGGCGACAGTGGAAAACTGTTTTTT
v_gene: TRBV24-1; d_gene: -; abundance: -; j_gene: TRBJ1-5; CDR3aa: CATSDTGGSGQPQHF; CDR3nt: TGTGCCACCAGTGACACCGGGGGGTCTGGTCAGCCCCAGCATTTT
v_gene: TRBV5-1; d_gene: TRBD1; abundance: -; j_gene: TRBJ1-1; CDR3aa: CASRTGGAWGNTEAFF; CDR3nt: TGCGCCAGCCGTACAGGGGGCGCTTGGGGGAACACTGAAGCTTTCTTT
v_gene: TRBV6-6; d_gene: TRBD1; abundance: once; j_gene: TRBJ1-1; CDR3aa: CASSTRVTGYAEAFF; CDR3nt: TGTGCCAGCAGTACACGCGTGACAGGGTATGCTGAAGCTTTCTTT
v_gene: TRBV6-5; d_gene: -; abundance: -; j_gene: TRBJ1-1; CDR3aa: CASSPAAVNTEAFF; CDR3nt: TGTGCCAGCAGCCCAGCGGCGGTGAACACTGAAGCTTTCTTT
v_gene: TRBV10-3; d_gene: TRBD1; abundance: -; j_gene: TRBJ1-6; CDR3aa: CAISSTGTGNSPLHF; CDR3nt: TGTGCCATCAGTTCAACCGGGACAGGGAATTCACCCCTCCACTTT
v_gene: TRBV7-2; d_gene: -; abundance: -; j_gene: TRBJ2-4; CDR3aa: CASSFHRDAKNIQYF; CDR3nt: TGTGCCAGCAGCTTCCACAGGGACGCCAAAAACATTCAGTACTTC
v_gene: TRBV4-1; d_gene: -; abundance: -; j_gene: TRBJ1-1; CDR3aa: CASSQDIGVNTEAFF; CDR3nt: TGCGCCAGCAGCCAAGATATAGGGGTGAACACTGAAGCTTTCTTT
v_gene: TRBV6-5; d_gene: -; abundance: -; j_gene: TRBJ1-4; CDR3aa: CASSYSMEGLREKLFF; CDR3nt: TGTGCCAGCAGTTACTCGATGGAGGGGTTGAGGGAAAAACTGTTTTTT
v_gene: TRBV19; d_gene: -; abundance: -; j_gene: TRBJ2-1; CDR3aa: CASSMTTGRGQFLYNEQFF; CDR3nt: TGTGCCAGTAGTATGACGACCGGCCGGGGACAATTTCTCTACAATGAGCAGTTCTTC
v_gene: TRBV9; d_gene: TRBD1; abundance: -; j_gene: TRBJ2-6; CDR3aa: CASSSRTGGLLEGANVLTF; CDR3nt: TGTGCCAGCAGCTCCCGGACAGGGGGCCTTCTAGAGGGGGCCAACGTCCTGACTTTC
v_gene: TRBV11-2; d_gene: -; abundance: -; j_gene: TRBJ2-3; CDR3aa: CASSLSLDTQYF; CDR3nt: TGTGCCAGCAGCCTTAGCTTGGATACGCAGTATTTT
v_gene: TRBV7-9; d_gene: -; abundance: -; j_gene: TRBJ2-5; CDR3aa: CASSPKPGLVLGTQYF; CDR3nt: TGTGCCAGCAGCCCGAAACCGGGTCTCGTCCTGGGGACCCAGTACTTC
v_gene: TRBV3-1/TRBV3-2; d_gene: -; abundance: -; j_gene: TRBJ2-1; CDR3aa: CASSQPQLASYNEQFF; CDR3nt: TGTGCCAGCAGTCAACCCCAACTAGCTTCCTACAATGAGCAGTTCTTC
v_gene: TRBV28; d_gene: -; abundance: -; j_gene: TRBJ1-5; CDR3aa: CASRDTRGQPQHF; CDR3nt: TGTGCCAGCAGGGATACCAGGGGCCAGCCCCAGCATTTT
v_gene: TRBV2; d_gene: TRBD2; abundance: -; j_gene: TRBJ2-7; CDR3aa: CASSPRSGDEQYF; CDR3nt: TGTGCCAGCAGCCCTCGGAGCGGGGACGAGCAGTACTTC
v_gene: TRBV2; d_gene: -; abundance: -; j_gene: TRBJ1-1; CDR3aa: CASSGFRTEAFF; CDR3nt: TGTGCCAGCAGTGGGTTCCGGACTGAAGCTTTCTTT
v_gene: TRBV19; d_gene: -; abundance: -; j_gene: TRBJ1-5; CDR3aa: CASSIQDNQPQHF; CDR3nt: TGTGCCAGTAGTATACAGGACAATCAGCCCCAGCATTTT
v_gene: TRBV3-1/TRBV3-2; d_gene: -; abundance: -; j_gene: TRBJ2-5; CDR3aa: CASSQVGTQYF; CDR3nt: TGTGCCAGCAGCCAAGTCGGGACCCAGTACTTC
v_gene: TRBV29-1; d_gene: -; abundance: -; j_gene: TRBJ1-2; CDR3aa: CSAQNRDNGYTF; CDR3nt: TGCAGCGCCCAAAACAGGGATAATGGCTACACCTTC
v_gene: TRBV9; d_gene: -; abundance: -; j_gene: TRBJ1-3; CDR3aa: CASSPDNGRGNTIYF; CDR3nt: TGTGCCAGCAGCCCGGACAACGGCCGTGGAAACACCATATATTTT
v_gene: TRBV5-6; d_gene: TRBD1; abundance: -; j_gene: TRBJ2-1; CDR3aa: CASRYGTAAHEQFF; CDR3nt: TGTGCCAGCAGGTATGGGACAGCCGCCCATGAGCAGTTCTTC
v_gene: TRBV3-1/TRBV3-2; d_gene: -; abundance: -; j_gene: TRBJ2-5; CDR3aa: CASSQVDWETQYF; CDR3nt: TGTGCCAGCAGCCAAGTAGATTGGGAGACCCAGTACTTC
v_gene: TRBV13; d_gene: -; abundance: -; j_gene: TRBJ2-3; CDR3aa: CASSLSEMADTQYF; CDR3nt: TGTGCCAGCAGCCTTTCTGAGATGGCAGATACGCAGTATTTT
v_gene: TRBV28; d_gene: -; abundance: -; j_gene: TRBJ2-7; CDR3aa: CASRQSGYYEQYF; CDR3nt: TGTGCCAGCAGACAAAGCGGTTACTACGAGCAGTACTTC
v_gene: TRBV5-1; d_gene: TRBD2; abundance: -; j_gene: TRBJ2-3; CDR3aa: CASSGASGTDTQYF; CDR3nt: TGCGCCAGCAGCGGGGCTAGCGGAACAGATACGCAGTATTTT
v_gene: TRBV19; d_gene: TRBD2; abundance: -; j_gene: TRBJ2-1; CDR3aa: CASSIRVLGEPGLAGVREQFF; CDR3nt: TGTGCCAGTAGTATTAGGGTATTAGGGGAACCGGGACTAGCGGGAGTGAGGGAGCAGTTCTTC
v_gene: TRBV14; d_gene: -; abundance: -; j_gene: TRBJ2-7; CDR3aa: CASLLKHF; CDR3nt: TGTGCCAGCCTATTGAAACACTTC
v_gene: TRBV3-1/TRBV3-2; d_gene: TRBD2; abundance: -; j_gene: TRBJ2-1; CDR3aa: CASSQASGWGEQFF; CDR3nt: TGTGCCAGCAGCCAAGCTAGCGGGTGGGGTGAGCAGTTCTTC
v_gene: TRBV11-2; d_gene: -; abundance: -; j_gene: TRBJ2-5; CDR3aa: CASSLEVGSGTQYF; CDR3nt: TGTGCCAGCAGCCTCGAAGTCGGGTCCGGGACCCAGTACTTC
v_gene: TRBV29-1; d_gene: -; abundance: -; j_gene: TRBJ1-5; CDR3aa: CSVEESRNQPQHF; CDR3nt: TGCAGCGTTGAGGAGTCCCGCAATCAGCCCCAGCATTTT
v_gene: TRBV19; d_gene: TRBD2; abundance: -; j_gene: TRBJ2-1; CDR3aa: CASSTAQAGVGEQFF; CDR3nt: TGTGCCAGTAGTACGGCCCAAGCGGGAGTGGGTGAGCAGTTCTTC
v_gene: TRBV5-4; d_gene: TRBD2; abundance: -; j_gene: TRBJ2-7; CDR3aa: CASSPDNGTSGSYYEQYF; CDR3nt: TGTGCCAGCAGCCCAGATAACGGGACTAGCGGGAGTTACTACGAGCAGTACTTC
v_gene: TRBV7-3; d_gene: -; abundance: -; j_gene: TRBJ2-1; CDR3aa: CASSLVRSSYNEQFF; CDR3nt: TGTGCCAGCAGCTTAGTCCGGAGCTCCTACAATGAGCAGTTCTTC
v_gene: TRBV24-1; d_gene: TRBD1; abundance: few; j_gene: TRBJ1-3; CDR3aa: CATAAGGGSGNTIYF; CDR3nt: TGTGCCACCGCGGCAGGGGGTGGTAGTGGAAACACCATATATTTT
v_gene: TRBV18; d_gene: TRBD2; abundance: many; j_gene: TRBJ2-3; CDR3aa: CASSPIFGGTDTQYF; CDR3nt: TGTGCCAGCTCACCAATTTTCGGGGGGACAGATACGCAGTATTTT
v_gene: TRBV9; d_gene: -; abundance: -; j_gene: TRBJ1-1; CDR3aa: CASSVAPDMNTEAFF; CDR3nt: TGTGCCAGCAGCGTAGCCCCAGACATGAACACTGAAGCTTTCTTT
v_gene: TRBV11-1; d_gene: -; abundance: -; j_gene: TRBJ2-2; CDR3aa: CASSLPGQNTGELFF; CDR3nt: TGTGCCAGCAGCCTTCCGGGACAGAACACCGGGGAGCTGTTTTTT
v_gene: TRBV4-1; d_gene: -; abundance: -; j_gene: TRBJ2-5; CDR3aa: CASSRSPLAPEGKRETQYF; CDR3nt: TGCGCCAGCAGCCGGTCTCCCCTAGCGCCAGAGGGAAAGAGAGAGACCCAGTACTTC
v_gene: TRBV5-6; d_gene: -; abundance: -; j_gene: TRBJ1-6; CDR3aa: CASSLGAKPLIYNSPLHF; CDR3nt: TGTGCCAGCAGCTTGGGCGCAAAACCGCTGATCTATAATTCACCCCTCCACTTT
v_gene: TRBV4-1; d_gene: TRBD1; abundance: once; j_gene: TRBJ2-7; CDR3aa: CASSQDLQGGYEQYF; CDR3nt: TGCGCCAGCAGCCAAGATTTACAGGGGGGCTACGAGCAGTACTTC
v_gene: TRBV27; d_gene: -; abundance: -; j_gene: TRBJ1-1; CDR3aa: CASSFPQGQAFF; CDR3nt: TGTGCCAGCAGTTTTCCCCAGGGCCAAGCTTTCTTT